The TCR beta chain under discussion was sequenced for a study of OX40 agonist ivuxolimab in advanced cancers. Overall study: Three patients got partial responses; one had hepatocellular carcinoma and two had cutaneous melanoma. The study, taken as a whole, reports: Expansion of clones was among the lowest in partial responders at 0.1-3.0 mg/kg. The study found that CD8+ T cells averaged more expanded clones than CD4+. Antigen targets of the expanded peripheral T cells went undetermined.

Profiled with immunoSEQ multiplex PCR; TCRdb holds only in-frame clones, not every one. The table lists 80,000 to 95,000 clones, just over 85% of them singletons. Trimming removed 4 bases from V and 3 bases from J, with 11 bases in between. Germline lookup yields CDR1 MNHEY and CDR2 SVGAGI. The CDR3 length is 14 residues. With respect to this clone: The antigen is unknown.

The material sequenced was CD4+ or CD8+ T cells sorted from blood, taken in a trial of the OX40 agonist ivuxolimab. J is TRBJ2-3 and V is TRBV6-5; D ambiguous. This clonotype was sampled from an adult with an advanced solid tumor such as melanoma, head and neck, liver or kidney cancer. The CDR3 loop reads CASSWSPQTDTQYF. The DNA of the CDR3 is TGTGCCAGCAGTTGGAGCCCTCAAACAGATACGCAGTATTTT.